This paragraph covers one T cell receptor beta chain sequence. Germline loops: CDR1 LNHDA, CDR2 SQIVND (reference sequence). V lost 6 bases to trimming and J lost 4 bases, with 18 bases between them. The CDR3 consists of 15 residues. How the authors handled the data: Using reference gene primer amplification, nucleated cell counts were estimated. Clones were sequenced by immunoSEQ multiplex PCR, and TCRdb holds only the in-frame ones, with some missing. The V and J calls and the clone size are those of that table, but D and trimming were determined from the DNA. The data show 200,000 to 300,000 clones, around 90% seen once. These data originate in a study of blood T cell repertoires in COVID-19.

The TCR sequence derives from a woman between 25 and 40 years old with acute or convalescent COVID-19. The V gene is TRBV19, the J gene TRBJ1-1; possibly TRBD1 for D (6 bases). The sample was peripheral blood. CDR3 residues: CASSLGAPGGTEAFF. The CDR3 region has the DNA TGTGCCAGTAGCCTGGGGGCCCCCGGAGGCACTGAAGCTTTCTTT. Filled out from reference TRBV19 and TRBJ1-1, the complete variable domain reads DGGITQSPKYLFRKEGQNVTLSCEQNLNHDAMYWYRQDPGQGLRLIYYSQIVNDFQKGDIAEGYSVSREKKESFPLTVTSAQKNPTAFYLCASSLGAPGGTEAFFGQGTRLTVV.